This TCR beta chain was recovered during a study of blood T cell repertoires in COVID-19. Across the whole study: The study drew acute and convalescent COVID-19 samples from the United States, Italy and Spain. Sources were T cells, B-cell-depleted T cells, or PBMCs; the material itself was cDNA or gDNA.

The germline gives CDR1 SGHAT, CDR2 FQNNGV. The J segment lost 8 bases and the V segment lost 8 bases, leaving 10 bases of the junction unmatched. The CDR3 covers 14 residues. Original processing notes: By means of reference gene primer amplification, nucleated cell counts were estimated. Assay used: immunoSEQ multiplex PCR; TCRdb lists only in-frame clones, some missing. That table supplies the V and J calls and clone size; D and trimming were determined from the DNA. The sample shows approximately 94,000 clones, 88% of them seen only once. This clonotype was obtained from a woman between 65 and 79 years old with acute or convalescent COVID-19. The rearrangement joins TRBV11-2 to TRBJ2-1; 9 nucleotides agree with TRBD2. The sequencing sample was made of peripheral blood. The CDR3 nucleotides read TGTGCCAGCCAGTTTAGCGGGAGTATCTATGAGCAGTTCTTC. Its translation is CASQFSGSIYEQFF.